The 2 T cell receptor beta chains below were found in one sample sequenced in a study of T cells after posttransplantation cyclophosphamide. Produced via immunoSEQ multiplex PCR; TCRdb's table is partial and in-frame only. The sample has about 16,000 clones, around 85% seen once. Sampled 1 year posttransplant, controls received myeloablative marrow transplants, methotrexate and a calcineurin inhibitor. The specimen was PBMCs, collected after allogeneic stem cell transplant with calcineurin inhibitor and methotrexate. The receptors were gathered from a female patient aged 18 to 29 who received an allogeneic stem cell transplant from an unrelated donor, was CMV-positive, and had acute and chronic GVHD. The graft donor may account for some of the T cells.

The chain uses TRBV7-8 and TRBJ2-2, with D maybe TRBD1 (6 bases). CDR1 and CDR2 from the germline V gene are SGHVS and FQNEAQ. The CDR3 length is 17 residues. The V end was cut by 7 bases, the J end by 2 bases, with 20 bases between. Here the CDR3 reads CASTPWHRVVNTGELFF. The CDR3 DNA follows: TGTGCCAGCACCCCCTGGCACAGGGTAGTCAACACCGGGGAGCTGTTTTTT.

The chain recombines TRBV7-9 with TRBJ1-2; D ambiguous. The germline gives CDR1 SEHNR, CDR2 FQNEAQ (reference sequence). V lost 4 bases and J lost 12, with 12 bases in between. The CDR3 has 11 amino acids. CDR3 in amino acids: CASSSGILNTF. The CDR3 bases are TGTGCCAGCAGCTCCGGGATCCTCAACACCTTC.